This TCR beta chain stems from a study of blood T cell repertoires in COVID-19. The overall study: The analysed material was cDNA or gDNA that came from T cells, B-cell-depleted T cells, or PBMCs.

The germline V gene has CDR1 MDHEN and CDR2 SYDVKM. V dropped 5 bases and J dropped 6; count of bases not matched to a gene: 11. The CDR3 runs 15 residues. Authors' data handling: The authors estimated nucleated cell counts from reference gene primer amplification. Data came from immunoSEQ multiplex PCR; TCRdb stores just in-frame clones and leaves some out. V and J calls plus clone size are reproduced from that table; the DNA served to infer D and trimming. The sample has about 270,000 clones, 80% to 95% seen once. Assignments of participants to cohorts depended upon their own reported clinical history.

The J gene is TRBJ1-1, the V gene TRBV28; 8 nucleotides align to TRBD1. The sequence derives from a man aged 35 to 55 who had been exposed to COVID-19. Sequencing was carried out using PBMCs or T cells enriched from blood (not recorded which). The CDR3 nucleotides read TGTGCCAGCAGTACTCGGGACAGGTTCTCCGCTGAAGCTTTCTTT. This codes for CASSTRDRFSAEAFF.